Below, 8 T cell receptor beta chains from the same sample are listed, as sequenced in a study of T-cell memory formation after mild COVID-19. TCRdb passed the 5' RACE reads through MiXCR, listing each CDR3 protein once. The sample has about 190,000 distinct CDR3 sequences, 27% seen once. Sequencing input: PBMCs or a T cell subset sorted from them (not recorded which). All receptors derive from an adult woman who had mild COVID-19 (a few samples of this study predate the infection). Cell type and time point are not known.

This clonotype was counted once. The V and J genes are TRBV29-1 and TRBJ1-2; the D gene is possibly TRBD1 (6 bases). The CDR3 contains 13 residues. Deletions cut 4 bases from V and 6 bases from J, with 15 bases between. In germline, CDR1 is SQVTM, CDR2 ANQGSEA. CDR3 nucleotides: TGCAGCGTTGGAGATACAGGGAATGATGGCTACACCTTC. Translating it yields CSVGDTGNDGYTF.

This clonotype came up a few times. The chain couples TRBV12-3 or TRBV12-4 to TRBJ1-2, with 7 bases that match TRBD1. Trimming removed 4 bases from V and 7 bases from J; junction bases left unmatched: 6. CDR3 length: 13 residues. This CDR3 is CASSSQGVGGYTF. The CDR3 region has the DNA TGTGCCAGCAGTTCCCAGGGGGTAGGTGGCTACACCTTC.

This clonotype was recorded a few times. CDR3 sequence: CASSTRGEQPQHF. The CDR3 DNA follows: TGCGCCAGCAGTACCAGGGGGGAACAGCCCCAGCATTTT. The rearrangement uses TRBV5-1 and TRBJ1-5; 7 positions match TRBD1. The CDR3 runs to 13 residues. V gave up 5 bases and J gave up 7 bases; unmatched junction bases: 6. Looked up from germline, CDR1 is SGHRS and CDR2 is YFSETQ. The variable domain in full, with the rest retrieved from reference TRBV5-1 and TRBJ1-5, is KAGVTQTPRYLIKTRGQQVTLSCSPISGHRSVSWYQQTPGQGLQFLFEYFSETQRNKGNFPGRFSGRQFSNSRSEMNVSTLELGDSALYLCASSTRGEQPQHFGDGTRLSIL.

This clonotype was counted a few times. CDR3 nucleotides: TGTGCCAGCAGTGAGGGGGGCGCCTCCTACGAGCAGTACTTC. Residues: CASSEGGASYEQYF. This chain joins TRBV6-1 and TRBJ2-7; perhaps D is TRBD1 or TRBD2 (6 bases each). V was clipped by 3 bases and J by 0 bases, with 9 bases between them. Germline values: CDR1 MNHNS, CDR2 SASEGT. This CDR3 region has 14 residues.

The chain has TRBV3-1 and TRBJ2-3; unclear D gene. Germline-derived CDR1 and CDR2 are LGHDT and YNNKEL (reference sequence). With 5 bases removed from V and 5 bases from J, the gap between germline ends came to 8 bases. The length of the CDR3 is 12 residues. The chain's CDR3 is CASSSYGDTQYF. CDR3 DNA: TGTGCCAGCAGCTCTTACGGAGATACGCAGTATTTT.

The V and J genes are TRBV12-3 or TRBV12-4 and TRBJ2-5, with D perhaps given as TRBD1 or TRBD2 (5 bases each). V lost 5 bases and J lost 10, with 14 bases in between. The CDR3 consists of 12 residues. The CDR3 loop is CASSTGPQNQYF. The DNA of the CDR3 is TGTGCCAGCAGTACGGGACCTCAGAACCAGTACTTC.

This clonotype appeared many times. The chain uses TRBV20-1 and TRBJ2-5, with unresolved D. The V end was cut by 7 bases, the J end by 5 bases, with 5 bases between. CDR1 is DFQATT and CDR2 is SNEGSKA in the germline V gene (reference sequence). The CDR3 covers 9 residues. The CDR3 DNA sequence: TGCAGTGTGGGGGAGACCCAGTACTTC. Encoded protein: CSVGETQYF.

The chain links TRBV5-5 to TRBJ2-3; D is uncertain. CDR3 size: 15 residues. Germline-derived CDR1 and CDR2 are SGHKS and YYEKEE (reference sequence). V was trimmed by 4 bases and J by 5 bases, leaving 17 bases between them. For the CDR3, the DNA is TGTGCCAGCAGCCCCTGGGATCGCCTACAAGATACGCAGTATTTT. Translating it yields CASSPWDRLQDTQYF.